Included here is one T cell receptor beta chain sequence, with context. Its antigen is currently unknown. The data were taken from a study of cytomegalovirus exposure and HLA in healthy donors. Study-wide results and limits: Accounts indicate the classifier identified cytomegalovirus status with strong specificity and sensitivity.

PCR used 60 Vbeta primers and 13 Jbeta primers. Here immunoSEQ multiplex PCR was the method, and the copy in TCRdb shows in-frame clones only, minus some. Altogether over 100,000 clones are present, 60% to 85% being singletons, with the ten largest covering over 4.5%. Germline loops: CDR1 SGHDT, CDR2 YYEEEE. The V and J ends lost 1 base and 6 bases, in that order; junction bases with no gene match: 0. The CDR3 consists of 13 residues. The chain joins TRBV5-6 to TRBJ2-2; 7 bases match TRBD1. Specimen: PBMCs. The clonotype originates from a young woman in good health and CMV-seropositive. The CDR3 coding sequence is TGTGCCAGCAGCTTGAGGGGGCCCGGGGAGCTGTTTTTT. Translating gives CASSLRGPGELFF.